Reported below is one TCR beta chain. Its antigen is as yet unknown. The CDR3 totals 14 residues. V was pared by 5 bases and J by 5 bases, with 15 bases between. In germline, CDR1 is SGHAT, CDR2 FQDESV (reference sequence). Assay used: immunoSEQ multiplex PCR; TCRdb lists only in-frame clones, some missing. The sample contains tens of thousands of clones, roughly 97% of which appear only once. The sample comes from a study of siplizumab effects on memory and regulatory T cells. Findings and limits, study-wide: For siplizumab cultures, the suppressive function of their proliferating Tregs was not confirmed. The mean Treg-derived percentage of mappable alloreactive CD4+ clones was 55% to 75% with siplizumab compared with about 27% in controls. Roughly 75-95% of dividing CD4+ or CD8+ clones were without an attributable naive or memory phenotype.

Among three donor pairs, the unstimulated naive, memory, effector memory and TEMRA subsets underwent sequencing. The chain is built from TRBV11-1 and TRBJ1-1; D uncertain. The TCR comes from a human donor in good health. Sequences were obtained from naive CD8+ T cells sorted from blood. CDR3 protein: CASSLDIPGTEAFF. The CDR3 DNA reads TGTGCCAGCAGCCTTGACATACCTGGGACTGAAGCTTTCTTT.